The clone carrying this TCR beta chain was seen a few times. In germline, CDR1 is LNHDA, CDR2 SQIVND (reference sequence). This CDR3 is built from 15 residues. V lost 5 bases, J lost 6 bases, and 16 bases lay in between. Produced via immunoSEQ multiplex PCR; TCRdb's table is partial and in-frame only. Of about 44,000 clones in the sample, 55% to 75% were seen once. This record belongs to a study of cytotoxic CD8 clonotypes in ibrutinib-treated CLL. On the study more broadly: The cohort had over nine relapsed/refractory and roughly 15 treatment-naive patients, roughly 17 IGHV unmutated. Samples showed on average about 240,000 productive templates and 94,082 productive rearrangements.

The sequenced sample was PBMCs, obtained after 12 months of ibrutinib treatment. This TCR derives from a human donor with chronic lymphocytic leukemia. The chain recombines TRBV19 with TRBJ2-2; D gene ambiguous. The DNA of the CDR3 is TGTGCCAGTAGTGGTTGGGCGACCCAGGCCGGGGAGCTGTTTTTT. Translated, it gives CASSGWATQAGELFF.